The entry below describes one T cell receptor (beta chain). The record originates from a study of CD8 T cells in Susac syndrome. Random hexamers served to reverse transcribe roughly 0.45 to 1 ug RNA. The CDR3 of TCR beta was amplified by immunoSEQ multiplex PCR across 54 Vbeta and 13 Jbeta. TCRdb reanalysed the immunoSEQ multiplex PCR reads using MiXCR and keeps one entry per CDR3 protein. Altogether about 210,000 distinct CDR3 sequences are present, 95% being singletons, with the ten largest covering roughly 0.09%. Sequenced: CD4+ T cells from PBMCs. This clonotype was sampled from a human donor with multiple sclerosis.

In DNA form, the CDR3 reads TGTGCCAGCAGAACTTCCGGGACTAGCGGGACCGAGCAGTACTTC. Amino acids: CASRTSGTSGTEQYF. The chain couples TRBV3-1 to TRBJ2-7; 13 bases fit TRBD2. Trimming removed 6 bases from V and 6 bases from J; junction bases left unmatched: 8. This CDR3 region has 15 residues. Germline-derived CDR1 and CDR2 are LGHDT and YNNKEL (reference sequence).